A selection of T cell receptor beta chains follows, all from one sample in a study of shared clonotypes between healthy human individuals. Profiled with immunoSEQ multiplex PCR; TCRdb holds only in-frame clones, not every one. In the table there are roughly 1 million clones, 70% to 80% of which are singletons. What was sequenced was memory CD4+ T cells from PBMCs. The receptor set was obtained from a man younger than 30 in good health. Some clones in this sample may be carry-over from other donors' samples. Each CDR3 is given with its conserved first and last residue. The D gene is left open where the match is weak. For some rows the clone size is stated as once, few or many, or as a class when expanded; others skip it.

>TRBJ2-2|TRBD1|TRBV7-8|.
CASSLGQVATGELFF
TGTGCCAGCAGCTTGGGACAGGTCGCTACCGGGGAGCTGTTTTTT
>TRBJ2-7|.|TRBV27|.
CASSPPAAGESYEQYF
TGTGCCAGCAGTCCCCCTGCGGCAGGGGAGTCCTACGAGCAGTACTTC
>TRBJ2-2|.|TRBV6-5|.
CASTMNTGELFF
TGTGCCAGCACTATGAACACCGGGGAGCTGTTTTTT
>TRBJ2-1|TRBD2|TRBV27|.
CASSKAGGSNEQFF
TGTGCCAGCAGCAAGGCGGGAGGGAGTAATGAGCAGTTCTTC
>TRBJ2-5|.|TRBV18|.
CASSPGLRETQYF
TGTGCCAGCTCACCGGGACTTCGGGAGACCCAGTACTTC
>TRBJ1-5|.|TRBV10-3|.
CAISDYTSNQPQHF
TGTGCCATCAGTGATTACACTAGCAATCAGCCCCAGCATTTT
>TRBJ1-5|.|TRBV18|.
CASSSGTDQPQHF
TGTGCCAGCTCATCGGGCACTGATCAGCCCCAGCATTTT
>TRBJ2-3|.|TRBV7-2|few
CASSLDRQPRDTQYF
TGTGCCAGCAGCTTAGACCGGCAGCCACGCGATACGCAGTATTTT
>TRBJ2-7|.|TRBV5-8|.
CASARQGSYEQYF
TGTGCCAGCGCTCGGCAGGGCTCCTACGAGCAGTACTTC
>TRBJ2-5|.|TRBV10-3|.
CATRMGETQYF
TGTGCCACCCGGATGGGGGAGACCCAGTACTTC
>TRBJ1-5|TRBD1|TRBV28|.
CASRDRGQQPQHF
TGTGCCAGCAGGGACAGGGGGCAACAGCCCCAGCATTTT
>TRBJ2-7|TRBD2|TRBV5-1|.
CASSRDGTSGSYEQYF
TGCGCCAGCAGCAGGGACGGGACTAGCGGGTCTTACGAGCAGTACTTC
>TRBJ2-7|.|TRBV5-1|.
CASSLGQPGEQYF
TGCGCCAGCAGCCTAGGACAGCCTGGGGAGCAGTACTTC
>TRBJ1-5|.|TRBV28|.
CASSLLMANQPQHF
TGTGCCAGCAGTTTATTAATGGCCAATCAGCCCCAGCATTTT
>TRBJ1-5|.|TRBV28|.
CASSLIRGASQPQHF
TGTGCCAGCAGTTTAATTCGGGGGGCGAGTCAGCCCCAGCATTTT
>TRBJ1-1|TRBD1|TRBV19|once
CASSIVGTGIEAFF
TGTGCCAGTAGTATAGTCGGGACAGGAATTGAAGCTTTCTTT
>TRBJ2-7|TRBD2|TRBV28|.
CASSSGPPLAGGIYEQYF
TGTGCCAGCAGTTCTGGGCCCCCTTTAGCGGGAGGGATCTACGAGCAGTACTTC
>TRBJ2-1|.|TRBV10-3|.
CAINTAAYNEQFF
TGTGCCATCAACACAGCGGCGTACAATGAGCAGTTCTTC
>TRBJ1-5|TRBD1|TRBV16|.
CASSVTGGNQPQHF
TGTGCCAGCAGCGTCACAGGGGGCAATCAGCCCCAGCATTTT
>TRBJ1-2|TRBD1|TRBV7-2|.
CASSVQGVEAGYTF
TGTGCCAGCAGCGTTCAGGGGGTTGAGGCTGGCTACACCTTC
>TRBJ1-2|.|TRBV18|.
CASSRDGTLYGYTF
TGTGCCAGCTCCCGGGACGGAACTTTATATGGCTACACCTTC
>TRBJ2-7|.|TRBV5-1|.
CASSFSAYEQYF
TGCGCCAGCAGCTTTAGCGCCTACGAGCAGTACTTC
>TRBJ1-4|.|TRBV9|once
CASSRGGEKLFF
TGTGCCAGCAGCCGAGGGGGGGAAAAACTGTTTTTT
>TRBJ2-3|TRBD2|TRBV7-9|.
CASSLLAGAADTQYF
TGTGCCAGCAGCTTACTAGCGGGAGCGGCAGATACGCAGTATTTT
>TRBJ2-1|.|TRBV2|few
CASRAYGNNEQFF
TGTGCCAGCAGAGCCTACGGGAACAATGAGCAGTTCTTC
>TRBJ1-1|.|TRBV30|many
CAWKRGSTEAFF
TGTGCCTGGAAGCGGGGGTCCACTGAAGCTTTCTTT
>TRBJ1-2|.|TRBV7-2|once
CASSLLSGANYGYTF
TGTGCCAGCAGCTTACTGTCAGGGGCTAACTATGGCTACACCTTC
>TRBJ1-1|.|TRBV5-1|.
CASSLAGNTEAFF
TGCGCCAGCAGCTTGGCCGGGAACACTGAAGCTTTCTTT
>TRBJ1-4|.|TRBV7-9|.
CASSPAFATNEKLFF
TGTGCCAGCAGCCCAGCCTTTGCAACTAATGAAAAACTGTTTTTT
>TRBJ1-1|TRBD1|TRBV15|.
CATSSHLDRGNTEAFF
TGTGCCACCAGCAGTCATTTAGACAGGGGTAACACTGAAGCTTTCTTT
>TRBJ2-7|.|TRBV18|.
CASSPTGIEQYF
TGTGCCAGCTCACCCACAGGTATCGAGCAGTACTTC